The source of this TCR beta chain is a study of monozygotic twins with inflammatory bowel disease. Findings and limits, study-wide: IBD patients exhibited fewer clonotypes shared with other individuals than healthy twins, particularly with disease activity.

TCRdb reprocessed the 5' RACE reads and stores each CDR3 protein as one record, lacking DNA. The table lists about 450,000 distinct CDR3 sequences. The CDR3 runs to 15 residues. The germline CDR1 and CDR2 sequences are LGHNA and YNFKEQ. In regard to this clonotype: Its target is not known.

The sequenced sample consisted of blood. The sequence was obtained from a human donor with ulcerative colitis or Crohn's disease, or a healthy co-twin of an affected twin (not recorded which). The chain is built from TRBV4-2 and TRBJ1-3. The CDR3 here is CASSRRIWDGNTIYF.